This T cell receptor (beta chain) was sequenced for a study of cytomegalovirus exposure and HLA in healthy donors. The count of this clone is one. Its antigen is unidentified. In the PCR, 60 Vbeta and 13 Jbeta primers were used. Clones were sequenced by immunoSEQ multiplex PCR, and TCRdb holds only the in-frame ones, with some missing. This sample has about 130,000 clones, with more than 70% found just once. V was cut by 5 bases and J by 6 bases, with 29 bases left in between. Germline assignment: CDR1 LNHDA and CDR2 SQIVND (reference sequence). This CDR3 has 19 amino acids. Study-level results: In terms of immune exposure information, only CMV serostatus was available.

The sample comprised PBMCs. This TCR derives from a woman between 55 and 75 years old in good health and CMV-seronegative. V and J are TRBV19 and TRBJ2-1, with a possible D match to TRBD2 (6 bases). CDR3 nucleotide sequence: TGTGCCAGTAGTCCCTCCCGGGGACGGCTAGTGACGGGGGTCAATGAGCAGTTCTTC. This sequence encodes CASSPSRGRLVTGVNEQFF.